The 29 T cell receptor beta chains in this list originate from one sample, sequenced in a study of OX40 agonist ivuxolimab in advanced cancers. The data were produced by immunoSEQ multiplex PCR, yet TCRdb's version contains in-frame clones alone and is incomplete. The sample consists of roughly 50,000 clones, about 87% of them appearing once. The sample in question was CD4+ or CD8+ T cells sorted from blood, obtained in a trial of the OX40 agonist ivuxolimab. These TCRs come from an adult with an advanced solid tumor such as melanoma, head and neck, liver or kidney cancer.

The chain has TRBV7-9 and TRBJ2-2; D gene uncertain. In germline, CDR1 is SEHNR, CDR2 FQNEAQ (reference sequence). V was trimmed by 2 bases and J by 5 bases, leaving 9 bases between them. The CDR3 has 14 residues. The CDR3 DNA reads as TGTGCCAGCAGCTTAAGTATTGGGACCGGGGAGCTGTTTTTT. It translates to CASSLSIGTGELFF.

The chain carries TRBV28 and TRBJ1-1; 9 bases are a match to TRBD1. Unmatched junction bases numbered 14, after V lost 5 bases and J lost 4 bases. CDR3 length: 17 residues. Looked up from germline, CDR1 is MDHEN and CDR2 is SYDVKM. CDR3 nucleotide sequence: TGTGCCAGCAGTCCCCCCGGGACAGGGCGGTTGAGCACTGAAGCTTTCTTT. Its protein product is CASSPPGTGRLSTEAFF.

V is TRBV6-6 and J is TRBJ1-4, with D unresolved. There are 14 residues in the CDR3. V was clipped by 5 bases and J by 2 bases, with 9 bases between them. Per the germline V gene, CDR1 is MNHNY and CDR2 is SVGAGI (reference sequence). The CDR3 DNA reads as TGTGCCAGCAGTCCCACGGCGACTAATGAAAAACTGTTTTTT. This translates into CASSPTATNEKLFF.

CDR3 bases: TGTGCCAGCAGTTGGACTAGCGGCTACAATGAGCAGTTCTTC. Translating gives CASSWTSGYNEQFF. This chain uses TRBV2 with TRBJ2-1, with 10 bases matching TRBD2. In germline, CDR1 is SNHLY, CDR2 FYNNEI. There are 14 residues in the CDR3. V gave up 5 bases and J gave up 3 bases; unmatched junction bases: 1. The whole variable domain, filled in from reference TRBV2 and TRBJ2-1, reads EPEVTQTPSHQVTQMGQEVILRCVPISNHLYFYWYRQILGQKVEFLVSFYNNEISEKSEIFDDQFSVERPDGSNFTLKIRSTKLEDSAMYFCASSWTSGYNEQFFGPGTRLTVL.

The chain links TRBV6-5 to TRBJ1-1, with a possible D match to TRBD1 (5 bases). Germline loops: CDR1 MNHEY, CDR2 SVGAGI. There are 13 residues in the CDR3. Trimming stripped 2 bases from V and 1 base from J, with 5 bases between. The CDR3 nucleotides are TGTGCCAGCAGTTACGGGGGGAACACTGAAGCTTTCTTT. This encodes CASSYGGNTEAFF.

The chain employs TRBV11-1 and TRBJ1-3; 7 nucleotides match TRBD1. With 4 bases clipped from V and 3 bases from J, the junction kept 3 bases outside the gene matches. The CDR3 sequence is 14 residues long. Germline V CDR1 and CDR2: SGHAT, FQDESV (reference sequence). Written as DNA, the CDR3 is TGTGCCAGCAGCTACCGGACAGGTGGAAACACCATATATTTT. It yields the protein CASSYRTGGNTIYF.

V is TRBV30 and J is TRBJ2-1; perhaps D is TRBD1 or TRBD2 (6 bases each). V was clipped by 6 bases and J by 14 bases, with 17 bases between them. The CDR3 is 11 residues long. CDR1 and CDR2 from the germline V gene are GTSNPN and SVGIG (reference sequence). The CDR3 nucleotides read TGTGCCTGCCCTAGGGGGGCCCTGGAGTTCTTC. Translating it yields CACPRGALEFF.

The genes are TRBV25-1 and TRBJ2-5; D remains ambiguous. Per the germline V gene, CDR1 is MGHDK and CDR2 is SYGVNS. This CDR3 has 13 residues. V was cut by 6 bases and J by 4 bases, with 12 bases left in between. CDR3 region: CASRTSHIETQYF. The CDR3, as DNA: TGTGCCAGCAGGACAAGCCATATAGAGACCCAGTACTTC.

This clone showed up just a few times. The chain has TRBV5-6 and TRBJ1-6; D is possibly TRBD1 (6 bases). Germline values: CDR1 SGHDT, CDR2 YYEEEE. Deletions cut 4 bases from V and 5 bases from J, with 19 bases between. CDR3 length: 17 amino acids. CDR3 residues: CASSAEGRGFNNSPLHF. The CDR3 DNA sequence: TGTGCCAGCAGCGCCGAGGGGAGGGGGTTTAATAATTCACCCCTCCACTTT.

This clone has a single count. The genes are TRBV13 and TRBJ1-2; a weak D match, TRBD1 (5 bases). This CDR3 is built from 19 residues. Trimming left V 3 bases short and J 4 bases short, with 27 bases between. Per the germline V gene, CDR1 is PRHDT and CDR2 is FYEKMQ (reference sequence). This CDR3 reads CASSFEGRQGLSHSYGYTF. For the CDR3, the DNA is TGTGCCAGCAGCTTCGAGGGGCGGCAGGGCCTAAGCCACTCCTATGGCTACACCTTC.

CDR3 loop: CASSALSGPMNTEAFF. CDR3 sequence (DNA): TGTGCCAGCAGCGCCCTCTCAGGGCCCATGAACACTGAAGCTTTCTTT. V and J are TRBV9 and TRBJ1-1, with D maybe TRBD1 (5 bases). Germline-derived CDR1 and CDR2 are SGDLS and YYNGEE. V lost 3 bases and J lost 0, with 15 bases in between. There are 16 residues in the CDR3.

This clone was found a few times. This chain links TRBV27 with TRBJ2-3; no clear D. Trimming removed 0 bases from V and 1 base from J, with 8 bases in between. There are 15 residues in the CDR3. From germline, CDR1 is MNHEY and CDR2 SMNVEV (reference sequence). CDR3 coding DNA: TGTGCCAGCAGTTTATCGACGGTAGGCACAGATACGCAGTATTTT. Amino acid sequence: CASSLSTVGTDTQYF.

This chain uses TRBV9 with TRBJ2-1; D is ambiguous. This CDR3 region has 16 residues. Trimming removed 3 bases at V and 0 bases at J, with 13 bases between. CDR1 and CDR2 from the germline V gene are SGDLS and YYNGEE. The CDR3 bases are TGTGCCAGCAGCGCCCTCGGCGGTAGCTCCTACAATGAGCAGTTCTTC. It translates to CASSALGGSSYNEQFF.

The chain joins TRBV7-9 to TRBJ2-1; D unclear. Germline V gene lookup returns CDR1 SEHNR and CDR2 FQNEAQ (reference sequence). The CDR3 consists of 17 residues. V lost 5 bases and J lost 0, with 17 bases in between. The CDR3 is CASSTSDAPSSYNEQFF. The CDR3 coding sequence is TGTGCCAGCAGCACCTCTGACGCGCCGAGCTCCTACAATGAGCAGTTCTTC.

V and J are TRBV9 and TRBJ2-3; tentatively, D is TRBD1 or TRBD2 (5 bases each). V was trimmed by 0 bases and J by 2 bases, leaving 19 bases between them. Germline CDR1 is SGDLS and CDR2 is YYNGEE. The CDR3 runs to 18 residues. The CDR3 DNA reads TGTGCCAGCAGCGTAGAACCAGGGCATAGACTAAACACAGATACGCAGTATTTT. This sequence encodes CASSVEPGHRLNTDTQYF.

CDR3 in DNA: TGCGCCAGCAGCCCCACCCTCCCCCGGGAGGGCCGAAGGGAGCAGTACTTC. It specifies CASSPTLPREGRREQYF. The rearrangement joins TRBV5-1 to TRBJ2-7; 8 bases match TRBD2. Per germline, CDR1 SGHRS and CDR2 YFSETQ. The CDR3 spans 17 residues. V was pared by 4 bases and J by 7 bases, with 19 bases of the junction left unmatched. Combining the CDR3 with reference TRBV5-1 and TRBJ2-7 gives the whole variable domain KAGVTQTPRYLIKTRGQQVTLSCSPISGHRSVSWYQQTPGQGLQFLFEYFSETQRNKGNFPGRFSGRQFSNSRSEMNVSTLELGDSALYLCASSPTLPREGRREQYFGPGTRLTVT.

V and J are TRBV10-1 and TRBJ1-2; D gene ambiguous. Germline-derived CDR1 and CDR2 are WNHNN and SYGVQD (reference sequence). V was shortened by 0 bases and J by 8 bases, with 10 bases between the two germline ends. The CDR3 contains 13 residues. The CDR3 nucleotides are TGCGCCAGCAGTGAGTCGCAGAACGCGGGCTACACCTTC. Translated: CASSESQNAGYTF.

The rearrangement links TRBV14 to TRBJ1-1, with 7 bases that match TRBD1. Looked up from germline, CDR1 is SGHDN and CDR2 is FVKESK. This CDR3 is 13 amino acids long. The V and J ends lost 4 bases and 6 bases, in that order; junction bases with no gene match: 5. The CDR3 sequence is CASSLLGGSEAFF. CDR3 in DNA: TGTGCCAGCAGCCTTTTAGGGGGCTCTGAAGCTTTCTTT.

The V gene is TRBV7-9, the J gene TRBJ1-1; D remains ambiguous. Trimming removed 6 bases at V and 1 base at J, with 12 bases between. There are 14 residues in the CDR3. Per the germline V gene, CDR1 is SEHNR and CDR2 is FQNEAQ (reference sequence). For the CDR3, the DNA is TGTGCCAGCAGACAATTGATGGGGAACACTGAAGCTTTCTTT. It codes for CASRQLMGNTEAFF.

The V and J genes are TRBV19 and TRBJ2-7; no reliable D call. Germline CDR1 reads LNHDA; CDR2 reads SQIVND (reference sequence). There are 14 residues in the CDR3. Trimming left V 4 bases short and J 2 bases short, with 12 bases between. The CDR3 bases are TGTGCCAGTAGTACGGCAGGAAACACCTACGAGCAGTACTTC. Protein sequence: CASSTAGNTYEQYF.

V usage is TRBV5-8 and J usage is TRBJ2-7, with D uncertain. Trimming took off 5 bases at V and 3 bases at J, with 18 bases between the two ends. Germline CDR1 is SGHTS and CDR2 is YDEGEE. This CDR3 has 15 residues. The CDR3 region is CASRRNQDPYYEQYF. In DNA form, the CDR3 reads TGTGCCAGCAGGCGAAACCAGGATCCCTACTACGAGCAGTACTTC.

This clone was counted at least ten times. The chain joins TRBV7-6 to TRBJ1-1; possibly TRBD1 for D (5 bases). The germline V and J ends were trimmed by 5 bases and 5 bases, with 15 bases remaining between them. The CDR3 is made up of 14 amino acids. The V gene's germline CDR1 is SGHVS and CDR2 FNYEAQ. CDR3 nucleotide sequence: TGTGCCAGCAGCGCAGGTGGGGGTTGGACTGAAGCTTTCTTT. Translation: CASSAGGGWTEAFF.

The chain recombines TRBV4-3 with TRBJ2-3; maybe TRBD1 (5 bases). V was pared by 0 bases and J by 2 bases, with 9 bases between. From germline, CDR1 is LGHNA and CDR2 YSLEER. The CDR3 has 15 residues. CDR3 DNA sequence: TGCGCCAGCAGCCAAGATGGGGCAGACACAGATACGCAGTATTTT. Protein product: CASSQDGADTDTQYF.

The chain links TRBV10-3 to TRBJ1-1, with no clear D. The germline gives CDR1 ENHRY, CDR2 SYGVKD. This CDR3 region has 14 residues. V lost 3 bases and J 5 bases, leaving 13 bases between the germline ends. The CDR3 DNA reads as TGTGCCATCAGTGAAGACAAACCTCGGACTGAAGCTTTCTTT. It is translated as CAISEDKPRTEAFF.

The rearrangement links TRBV6-6 to TRBJ1-1; TRBD1 matches 8 bases. Germline lookup yields CDR1 MNHNY and CDR2 SVGAGI (reference sequence). Unmatched junction bases numbered 8, after V lost 5 bases and J lost 6 bases. The CDR3 runs 14 residues. CDR3 coding DNA: TGTGCCAGCAGTACAGACAGGGGTCCCGCTGAAGCTTTCTTT. Encoded protein: CASSTDRGPAEAFF.

The chain couples TRBV18 to TRBJ2-7; 7 bases are shared with TRBD1. The CDR3 runs 11 residues. J lost 6 bases, V lost 8 bases, and 4 bases had no gene match. CDR1 is KGHSH, CDR2 LQKENI, per germline. CDR3 residues: CASPGQAEQYF. CDR3 DNA: TGTGCCAGCCCCGGACAGGCCGAGCAGTACTTC.

The chain joins TRBV4-2 to TRBJ2-2; 12 bases match TRBD2. V lost 0 bases to trimming and J lost 4 bases; unmatched junction nucleotides: 3. This CDR3 has 17 residues. Germline loops: CDR1 LGHNA, CDR2 YNFKEQ. Here the CDR3 DNA reads TGTGCCAGCAGCCAAGAACTAGCGGGAGGACGCACCGGGGAGCTGTTTTTT. Translating gives CASSQELAGGRTGELFF.

The chain has TRBV12-5 and TRBJ1-5; D call uncertain. The germline CDR1 and CDR2 sequences are LGHNT and FRNRAP. V lost 6 bases and J lost 7, with 19 bases in between. This CDR3 is 15 amino acids long. CDR3 in amino acids: CASGLTQSARQPQHF. Written as DNA, the CDR3 is TGTGCTAGTGGCCTAACACAATCAGCCAGGCAGCCCCAGCATTTT.

This sequence joins TRBV6-6 and TRBJ1-2; 10 nucleotides line up with TRBD1. V lost 4 bases and J lost 5; bases outside the gene matches: 1. The CDR3 length is 13 residues. The germline V gene encodes CDR1 MNHNY and CDR2 SVGAGI (reference sequence). The CDR3, as DNA: TGTGCCAGCAGTTGGGGACAGGGGTATGGCTACACCTTC. Amino acid sequence: CASSWGQGYGYTF.